This T cell receptor beta chain was documented in a study of CXCR3-negative and CXCR3-positive naive CD8 T cells. Germline V CDR1 and CDR2: SEHNR, FQNEAQ (reference sequence). The CDR3 totals 16 residues. UMI-tagged TRB cDNA libraries were built via 5' RACE. TCRdb reanalyzed the 5' RACE reads and collapses them to one entry per CDR3 protein, without DNA. Its table lists over 80,000 distinct CDR3 sequences. The J gene is TRBJ2-1, the V gene TRBV7-9; TCRdb selects TRBD1, and the lack of DNA leaves this call unchecked. The sequenced sample consisted of naive CXCR3- CD8+ T cells from blood. Noted subset: CD45RO-CCR7+CD27+CD95- naive CD8+ T cells lacking CXCR3 (TNR3-). The sequence was obtained from a human donor in good health. Some clones in this sample may be carry-over from other donors' samples. CDR3 protein: CASSPPAGSSYNEQFF.